Listed here is a single T cell receptor (beta chain). Its target is not known. The PCR made use of 60 Vbeta and 13 Jbeta primers. In the original workflow: Later analysis identified roughly 82 million unique TCR beta chains, about 10 million shared. Sequencing was performed with immunoSEQ multiplex PCR; in TCRdb, only in-frame clones are kept and a portion is missing. D and trimming come from the DNA, and the V and J calls and clone size come from that table. The table shows about 150,000 clones, with nearly 80% occurring only once. The length of the CDR3 is 18 residues. The V gene end was trimmed by 6 bases and the J gene end by 6 bases; junction bases not matched to a gene: 16. Germline assignment: CDR1 SGHVS and CDR2 FNYEAQ. This sample was taken from a study of cytomegalovirus exposure and HLA in healthy donors. Study-wide points: A few chains tied to CMV proved CMV antigen-specific in vitro. Later analysis revealed greater clonal expansion in HLA-associated TCR beta chains than in equally common others.

Each donor was healthy, and each was a bone marrow donor. Source material: PBMCs. The gene calls are TRBV7-6 and TRBJ2-2; 10 bases map to TRBD2. The receptor comes from a man aged 30-40 years in good health and CMV-seropositive. The CDR3 reads CASSRDMLAGVVAGELFF. Written as DNA, the CDR3 is TGTGCCAGCAGTCGCGACATGCTAGCGGGAGTTGTCGCCGGGGAGCTGTTTTTT.